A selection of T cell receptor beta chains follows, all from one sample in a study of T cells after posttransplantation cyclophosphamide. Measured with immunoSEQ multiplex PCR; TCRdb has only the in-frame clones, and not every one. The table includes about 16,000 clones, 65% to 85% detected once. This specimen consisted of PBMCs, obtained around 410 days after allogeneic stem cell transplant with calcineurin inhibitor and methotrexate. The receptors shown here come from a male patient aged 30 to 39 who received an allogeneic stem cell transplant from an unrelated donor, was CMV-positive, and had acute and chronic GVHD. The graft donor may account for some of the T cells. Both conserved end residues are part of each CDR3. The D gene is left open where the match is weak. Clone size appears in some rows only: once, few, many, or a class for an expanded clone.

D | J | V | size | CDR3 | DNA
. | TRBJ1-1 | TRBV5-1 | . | CASSLVPGREAFF | TGCGCCAGCAGCTTGGTTCCGGGTAGGGAAGCTTTCTTT
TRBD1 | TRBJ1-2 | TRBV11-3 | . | CASSYSGTVVDYGYTF | TGTGCCAGCAGCTACTCCGGGACAGTAGTTGACTATGGCTACACCTTC
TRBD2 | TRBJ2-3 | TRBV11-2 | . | CASSLVSGGTDTQYF | TGTGCCAGCAGCTTAGTTAGCGGGGGCACAGATACGCAGTATTTT
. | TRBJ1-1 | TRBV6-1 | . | CASSAQPNTEAFF | TGTGCCAGCAGTGCACAACCCAACACTGAAGCTTTCTTT
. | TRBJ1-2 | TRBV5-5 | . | CASSLGQGYSYGCTF | TGTGCCAGCAGCTTGGGGCAGGGATACAGCTATGGCTGCACCTTC
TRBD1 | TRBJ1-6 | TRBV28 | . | CASSLGRGHSPLHF | TGTGCCAGCAGTTTAGGCAGGGGGCATTCACCCCTCCACTTT
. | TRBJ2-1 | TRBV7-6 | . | CASSWGGNNEQFF | TGTGCCAGCAGCTGGGGCGGTAACAATGAGCAGTTCTTC
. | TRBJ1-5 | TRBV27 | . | CASSSQGGNQPQHF | TGTGCCAGCAGTTCCCAGGGCGGCAATCAGCCCCAGCATTTT
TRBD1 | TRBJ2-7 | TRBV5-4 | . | CASSPGTGVAYEQYF | TGTGCCAGCAGCCCCGGGACAGGGGTAGCCTACGAGCAGTACTTC
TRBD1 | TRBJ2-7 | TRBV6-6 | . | CASSPDRVVNEQYF | TGTGCCAGCAGTCCAGACAGGGTCGTCAACGAGCAGTACTTC
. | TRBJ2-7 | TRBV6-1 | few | CASSEDGVFYEQYF | TGTGCCAGCAGTGAAGACGGGGTATTCTACGAGCAGTACTTC
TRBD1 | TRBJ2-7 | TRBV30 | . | CAWTMSGTVKQYF | TGTGCCTGGACGATGTCAGGGACAGTCAAGCAGTACTTC
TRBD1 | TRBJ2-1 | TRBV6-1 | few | CASSPQGVNEQFF | TGTGCCAGCAGTCCCCAGGGGGTCAATGAGCAGTTCTTC
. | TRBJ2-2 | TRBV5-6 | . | CASSLVGHTGELFF | TGTGCCAGCAGCTTGGTGGGCCACACCGGGGAGCTGTTTTTT
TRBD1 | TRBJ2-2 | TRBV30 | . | CAWSRQGPGELFF | TGTGCCTGGAGTCGACAGGGGCCCGGGGAGCTGTTTTTT
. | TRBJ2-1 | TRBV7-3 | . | CASSRSPGDEQFF | TGTGCCAGCAGCAGAAGTCCCGGGGATGAGCAGTTCTTC
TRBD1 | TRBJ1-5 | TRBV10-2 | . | CASSPDRGRVQPQHF | TGCGCCAGCAGTCCTGACAGGGGGCGCGTTCAGCCCCAGCATTTT
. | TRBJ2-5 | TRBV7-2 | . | CASSFAGAVGETQYF | TGTGCCAGCAGCTTCGCAGGGGCGGTGGGAGAGACCCAGTACTTC
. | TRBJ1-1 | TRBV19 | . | CASSIRVGRENTEAFF | TGTGCCAGTAGTATTCGCGTAGGACGGGAGAACACTGAAGCTTTCTTT
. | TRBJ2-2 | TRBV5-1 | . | CASTVGGGNTGELFF | TGCGCCAGCACGGTCGGGGGAGGAAACACCGGGGAGCTGTTTTTT
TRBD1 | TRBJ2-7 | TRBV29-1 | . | CSVRGTGGFGENEQYF | TGCAGCGTGCGCGGGACAGGTGGTTTTGGGGAGAACGAGCAGTACTTC
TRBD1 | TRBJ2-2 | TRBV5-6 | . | CASSSGTGITGELFF | TGTGCCAGCAGTTCCGGGACAGGGATAACCGGGGAGCTGTTTTTT
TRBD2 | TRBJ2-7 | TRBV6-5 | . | CASSPGLARHEQYF | TGTGCCAGCAGTCCCGGACTAGCGCGGCACGAGCAGTACTTC
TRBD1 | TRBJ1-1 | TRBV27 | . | CASSLLSGGSEAFF | TGTGCCAGCAGTTTATTATCAGGGGGCTCTGAAGCTTTCTTT
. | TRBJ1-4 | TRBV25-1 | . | CASSEWAGLAEKLFF | TGTGCCAGCAGTGAATGGGCAGGGCTTGCCGAAAAACTGTTTTTT
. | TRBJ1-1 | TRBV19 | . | CASSIGSGVHEAFF | TGTGCCAGTAGTATAGGCTCGGGAGTCCACGAAGCTTTCTTT
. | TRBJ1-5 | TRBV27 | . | CASSWTVNQPQHF | TGTGCCAGCAGTTGGACAGTCAATCAGCCCCAGCATTTT
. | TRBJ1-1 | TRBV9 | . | CASSPPTGGATEAFF | TGTGCCAGCAGCCCCCCGACTGGGGGGGCCACTGAAGCTTTCTTT
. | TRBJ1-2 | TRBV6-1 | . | CASSPTLGYGYTF | TGTGCCAGCAGCCCGACGCTCGGGTATGGCTACACCTTC
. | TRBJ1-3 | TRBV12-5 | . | CASGLVLGGLDHSGNTIYF | TGTGCTAGTGGTTTGGTACTAGGAGGGTTGGACCACTCTGGAAACACCATATATTTT
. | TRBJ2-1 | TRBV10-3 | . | CAIRTSGDEQFF | TGTGCCATCAGAACTTCGGGGGATGAGCAGTTCTTC
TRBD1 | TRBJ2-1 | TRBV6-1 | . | CATDRGHVSYNEQFF | TGTGCCACAGACAGGGGGCACGTGTCCTACAATGAGCAGTTCTTC
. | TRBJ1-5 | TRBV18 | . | CASSRGAGSNQPQHF | TGTGCCAGCTCACGCGGGGCAGGAAGCAATCAGCCCCAGCATTTT
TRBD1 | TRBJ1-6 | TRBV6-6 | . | CASSSQDRGSSPLHF | TGTGCCAGCAGTTCCCAGGACAGGGGGAGTTCACCCCTCCACTTT
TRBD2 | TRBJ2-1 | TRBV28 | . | CASSPLADLYNEQFF | TGTGCCAGCAGCCCACTAGCGGATCTTTACAATGAGCAGTTCTTC
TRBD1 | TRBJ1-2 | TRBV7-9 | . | CASTVDRPYGYTF | TGTGCCAGCACCGTGGACAGGCCCTATGGCTACACCTTC
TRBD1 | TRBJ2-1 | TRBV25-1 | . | CASSPRTGVGYNTEQFF | TGTGCCAGCAGTCCCCGTACAGGGGTAGGTTACAATACTGAGCAGTTCTTC
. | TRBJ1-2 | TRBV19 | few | CASRREGYTF | TGTGCCAGTAGGCGTGAAGGCTACACCTTC
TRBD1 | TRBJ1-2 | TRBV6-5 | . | CASSMDRGYFGYTF | TGTGCCAGCAGTATGGACAGGGGATATTTCGGCTACACCTTC
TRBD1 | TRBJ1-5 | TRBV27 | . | CASSLTTPGTDSSNQPQHF | TGTGCCAGCAGCTTAACCACTCCCGGGACAGATTCTAGCAATCAGCCCCAGCATTTT
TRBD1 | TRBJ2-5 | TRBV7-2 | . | CASSAAGTGQETQYF | TGTGCCAGCAGCGCCGCGGGGACAGGGCAGGAGACCCAGTACTTC
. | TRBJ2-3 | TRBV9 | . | CASSTGWLGDTQYF | TGTGCCAGCAGCACAGGTTGGTTGGGGGATACGCAGTATTTT
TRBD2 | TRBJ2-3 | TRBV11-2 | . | CASSTRAGRSDTQYF | TGTGCCAGCAGCACAAGGGCCGGGAGGTCGGATACGCAGTATTTT
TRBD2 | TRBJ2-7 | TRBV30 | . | CAWGIGLAGELYF | TGTGCCTGGGGGATCGGACTAGCGGGAGAGTTATACTTC
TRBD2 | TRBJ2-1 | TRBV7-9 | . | CASSFEAGAYNEQFF | TGTGCCAGCAGCTTCGAGGCGGGAGCCTACAATGAGCAGTTCTTC
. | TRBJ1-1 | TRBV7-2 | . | CASSLSGSNTEAFF | TGTGCCAGCAGCTTATCAGGGTCAAACACTGAAGCTTTCTTT
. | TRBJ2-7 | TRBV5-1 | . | CASKGSSYEQYF | TGCGCCAGCAAGGGGTCGTCCTACGAGCAGTACTTC
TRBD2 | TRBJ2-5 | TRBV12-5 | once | CASAQWGGETQYF | TGTGCTAGTGCCCAGTGGGGAGGGGAGACCCAGTACTTC